Following are 18 T cell receptor beta chains from one sample sequenced in a study of identifying expanded T cells in peripheral blood. Produced via immunoSEQ multiplex PCR; TCRdb's table is partial and in-frame only. The top ten hold approximately 5.2% of the sample, which has over 90,000 clones, around 90% seen once. The sequenced material came from blood. The receptors derive from a person between 18 and 75 years old in good health.

This clone was observed a handful of times. The chain is built from TRBV6-7 and TRBJ1-4; 7 bases fit TRBD1. TRBV6-7 is given ORF status, its function remaining uncertain. CDR3 length: 19 residues. The V segment lost 2 bases and the J segment 3 bases; nucleotides outside the gene matches: 15. The CDR3 nucleotides are TGTGCCAGCAGTTACACCCAACAGGGGACCCTGCTAGCTAATGAAAAACTGTTTTTT. This codes for CASSYTQQGTLLANEKLFF.

The chain employs TRBV5-4 and TRBJ2-7; a possible D gene is TRBD1 (5 bases). The CDR3 spans 14 residues. The germline V gene has CDR1 SGHNT and CDR2 YYREEE (reference sequence). Deletions cut 4 bases from V and 2 bases from J, with 13 bases between. Here the CDR3 DNA reads TGTGCCAGCAGCCGACAGTCTGGGCCCTACGAGCAGTACTTC. Translation: CASSRQSGPYEQYF.

The chain has TRBV28 and TRBJ2-5; D is unresolved. The CDR3 is 13 amino acids. Germline V gives CDR1 MDHEN, CDR2 SYDVKM. Deletions cut 5 bases from V and 4 bases from J, with 11 bases between. The CDR3 reads CASSPGATETQYF. CDR3 DNA: TGTGCCAGCAGTCCCGGCGCTACAGAGACCCAGTACTTC. The full variable domain, completed using reference TRBV28 and TRBJ2-5, is DVKVTQSSRYLVKRTGEKVFLECVQDMDHENMFWYRQDPGLGLRLIYFSYDVKMKEKGDIPEGYSVSREKKERFSLILESASTNQTSMYLCASSPGATETQYFGPGTRLLVL.

The chain is built from TRBV30 and TRBJ1-1; D remains ambiguous. Trimming cost V 0 bases and J 7 bases, with 9 bases left between them. The CDR3 covers 12 residues. Looked up from germline, CDR1 is GTSNPN and CDR2 is SVGIG (reference sequence). The DNA of the CDR3 is TGTGCCTGGAGTGTAACGGGGATTGAAGCTTTCTTT. Translated, it gives CAWSVTGIEAFF.

The chain combines TRBV19 with TRBJ1-2; D unresolved. Trimming removed 6 bases from V and 6 bases from J, with 17 bases in between. The CDR3 is 14 amino acids. The germline V gene encodes CDR1 LNHDA and CDR2 SQIVND (reference sequence). CDR3 residues: CASREVGGRDGYTF. The CDR3 nucleotides are TGTGCCAGTAGAGAGGTTGGAGGAAGAGATGGCTACACCTTC.

The chain couples TRBV7-3 to TRBJ2-2, with 7 nucleotides matching TRBD2. The V gene's germline CDR1 is SGHTA and CDR2 FQGTGA. The CDR3 covers 15 residues. V trimming: 5 bases; J trimming: 5 bases; junction bases outside the gene matches: 8. The CDR3, as DNA: TGTGCCAGCAGCCCTCGGGGTAGCGGGACCGGGGAGCTGTTTTTT. Amino acid sequence: CASSPRGSGTGELFF.

This clone has just one count. The V and J genes are TRBV6-6 and TRBJ1-2; D gene ambiguous. V was shortened by 2 bases and J by 5 bases, with 12 bases between the two germline ends. The germline V gene encodes CDR1 MNHNY and CDR2 SVGAGI (reference sequence). CDR3 length: 14 residues. The CDR3 sequence: CASSYPGGGYGYTF. The DNA of the CDR3 is TGTGCCAGCAGTTACCCAGGAGGAGGATATGGCTACACCTTC.

The V call is TRBV5-6, the J call TRBJ1-2, with D perhaps TRBD1 (6 bases). V was shortened by 1 base and J by 2 bases, with 18 bases between the two germline ends. CDR1 and CDR2 (germline): SGHDT, YYEEEE. The CDR3 is made up of 17 amino acids. CDR3 sequence: CASSLSRDTRYNYGYTF. For the CDR3, the DNA is TGTGCCAGCAGCTTGTCTCGGGACACCAGATACAACTATGGCTACACCTTC.

This chain uses TRBV4-2 with TRBJ2-3; D is possibly TRBD2 (6 bases). The CDR3 loop spans 16 amino acids. V was pared by 4 bases and J by 1 base, with 15 bases between. Germline V gene data show CDR1 as LGHNA and CDR2 as YNFKEQ. The CDR3 loop reads CASSPGTLRGTDTQYF. The CDR3 bases are TGTGCCAGCAGCCCCGGGACTCTCAGGGGCACAGATACGCAGTATTTT.

The chain is built from TRBV5-1 and TRBJ2-2, with 7 bases identical to TRBD1. The trim removed 4 bases at V and 6 bases at J, leaving 9 bases unmatched. CDR1 SGHRS and CDR2 YFSETQ come from the germline V gene. The CDR3 is 15 amino acids. The chain's CDR3 is CASSTGQSHPGELFF. CDR3 sequence (DNA): TGCGCCAGCAGCACGGGACAGTCCCACCCCGGGGAGCTGTTTTTT. The complete variable domain, with remaining parts taken from reference TRBV5-1 and TRBJ2-2, reads KAGVTQTPRYLIKTRGQQVTLSCSPISGHRSVSWYQQTPGQGLQFLFEYFSETQRNKGNFPGRFSGRQFSNSRSEMNVSTLELGDSALYLCASSTGQSHPGELFFGEGSRLTVL.

The table lists this clone with a count of one. V and J are TRBV2 and TRBJ1-1, with D perhaps TRBD1 (5 bases). CDR3 length: 13 residues. The ends were cut back, 6 bases at V and 2 bases at J, with 10 bases in the middle. In germline, CDR1 is SNHLY, CDR2 FYNNEI. In nucleotides, the CDR3 is TGTGCCAGCAGGTACCAGGGAAACACTGAAGCTTTCTTT. It is translated as CASRYQGNTEAFF.

CDR3 bases: TGTGCCAGTAGTGCCAGGGGGTTGAGCTCCTACGAGCAGTACTTC. This gives the protein CASSARGLSSYEQYF. J is TRBJ2-7 and V is TRBV19; 7 nucleotides align to TRBD1. CDR3 length: 15 residues. Germline assignment: CDR1 LNHDA and CDR2 SQIVND (reference sequence). V shed 5 bases, J shed 0 bases, and the junction held 7 bases outside the gene matches.

The rearrangement uses TRBV4-3 and TRBJ2-7, with unresolved D. V lost 1 base and J 0 bases, leaving 4 bases between the germline ends. This CDR3 spans 13 amino acids. Germline values: CDR1 LGHNA, CDR2 YSLEER. The CDR3 DNA sequence: TGCGCCAGCAGCCAAGCGATCTCCTACGAGCAGTACTTC. Translating it yields CASSQAISYEQYF.

The rearrangement joins TRBV30 to TRBJ2-1, with 10 bases that match TRBD2. This CDR3 has 15 amino acids. V gave up 0 bases and J gave up 5 bases; unmatched junction bases: 4. The germline V gene encodes CDR1 GTSNPN and CDR2 SVGIG (reference sequence). The CDR3 here is CAWSVLAGDNNEQFF. CDR3 coding DNA: TGTGCCTGGAGTGTCCTAGCGGGAGACAACAATGAGCAGTTCTTC.

Only one count was recorded for this clone. This sequence joins TRBV28 and TRBJ1-2, with unresolved D. Deletions cut 6 bases from V and 5 bases from J, with 28 bases between. Looked up from germline, CDR1 is MDHEN and CDR2 is SYDVKM. CDR3 length: 18 residues. The CDR3 loop is CASSPYRAGDLQGYGYTF. CDR3 in DNA: TGTGCCAGCAGCCCGTATCGGGCGGGAGACTTGCAAGGTTATGGCTACACCTTC.

The rearrangement joins TRBV14 to TRBJ1-5; D gene uncertain. CDR3 size: 13 residues. CDR1 and CDR2 (germline): SGHDN, FVKESK. Trimming stripped 5 bases from V and 7 bases from J, with 12 bases between. The CDR3, as DNA: TGTGCCAGCAGCAAATTTCAAGAACAGCCCCAGCATTTT. The encoded protein is CASSKFQEQPQHF.

This rearrangement joins TRBV4-2 to TRBJ2-2; 10 nucleotides match TRBD1. The ends lost 5 bases at V and 0 bases at J; junction bases unmatched: 3. The germline CDR1 and CDR2 sequences are LGHNA and YNFKEQ. CDR3 length: 16 amino acids. The CDR3 DNA reads as TGTGCCAGCAGCGACAGGGGGCAAGCGAACACCGGGGAGCTGTTTTTT. Protein: CASSDRGQANTGELFF.

The J gene is TRBJ2-1, the V gene TRBV7-3, with 9 positions matching TRBD1. Trimming cost V 4 bases and J 8 bases; bases outside gene matches: 9. Germline CDR1 SGHTA, CDR2 FQGTGA. This CDR3 is 15 amino acids long. The CDR3 here is CASSSRQGVHDEQFF. CDR3 DNA sequence: TGTGCCAGCAGCTCCAGACAGGGGGTTCACGATGAGCAGTTCTTC.